The subject of this entry is one T cell receptor beta chain. Its cognate antigen is unknown. UMI-labeled 5' RACE TRB cDNA libraries were prepared from the cells. TCRdb re-analyzed the 5' RACE reads; it lists each CDR3 protein once, without DNA. The table lists approximately 49,000 distinct CDR3 sequences. CDR3 length: 13 residues. Subsets of CD8+ T cells were each sorted in triplicate at around 320,000 cells apiece. The sample originates from a study of CXCR3-negative and CXCR3-positive naive CD8 T cells. Whole-study results and caveats: TRBV-TRBJ usage was alike in naive CXCR3-negative and CXCR3-positive cells but differed in memory cells. Comparably high diversity marked both naive subsets, whereas memory CD8+ cells had much lower diversity. In cryopreserved cells, CXCR3 expression partially decreased, and fresh PBMCs were used in most assays.

The chain links TRBV12-3 or TRBV12-4 to TRBJ2-1; TCRdb's D call of TRBD2 is untestable without DNA. The specimen was memory CD8+ T cells from blood. This receptor was obtained from a human donor in good health. Some clones in this sample may be carry-over from other donors' samples. CDR3 residues: CASIGLVRDEQFF.